A single sample is the source of the 26 T cell receptor beta chains below, sequenced in a study of CD8 T cells in ankylosing spondylitis. TCRdb reanalysed the 5' RACE reads using MiXCR and keeps one entry per CDR3 protein. This table holds 200,000 to 300,000 distinct CDR3 sequences, 24% found once. Material for sequencing was blood, either unsorted or a sorted T cell fraction (not recorded which). The receptors were sampled from a male donor with ankylosing spondylitis or in good health (not recorded which).

Many counts were recorded for this clonotype. The rearrangement links TRBV25-1 to TRBJ2-1; 7 bases match TRBD2. Trimming removed 3 bases from V and 0 bases from J; junction bases left unmatched: 8. The CDR3 covers 17 residues. Per the germline V gene, CDR1 is MGHDK and CDR2 is SYGVNS. CDR3 in DNA: TGTGCCAGCAGTGATCTAATCTGGGGGGGCTCCTACAATGAGCAGTTCTTC. The encoded protein is CASSDLIWGGSYNEQFF.

This chain uses TRBV6-5 with TRBJ2-3; 11 bases align to TRBD1. Germline trimming cut 2 bases from V and 3 bases from J; bases unmatched to any gene: 7. The germline gives CDR1 MNHEY, CDR2 SVGAGI. The CDR3 has 17 amino acids. The CDR3 sequence: CASSYTFRDRGTDTQYF. DNA of the CDR3: TGTGCCAGCAGTTACACGTTCCGGGACAGGGGGACAGATACGCAGTATTTT.

There are a few counts of this clonotype. The chain is built from TRBV20-1 and TRBJ1-5; no definite D call. From germline, CDR1 is DFQATT and CDR2 SNEGSKA (reference sequence). The CDR3 contains 14 residues. V lost 6 bases, J lost 1 base, and 13 bases lay in between. CDR3 sequence: CSAPGYSSNQPQHF. Written as DNA, the CDR3 is TGCAGTGCGCCCGGATACAGCAGCAATCAGCCCCAGCATTTT.

The table lists this clonotype with a few counts. The CDR3: CASSPTGGVHNEQFF. CDR3 sequence (DNA): TGTGCCAGCAGTCCCACGGGAGGAGTCCACAATGAGCAGTTCTTC. The chain combines TRBV12-3 or TRBV12-4 with TRBJ2-1; 7 nucleotides line up with TRBD2. Trimming took 5 bases from V and 5 from J; bases not matched to a gene: 9. The CDR3 spans 15 residues.

At least ten counts were recorded for this clonotype. This chain connects TRBV12-3 or TRBV12-4 to TRBJ2-7, with 8 bases that match TRBD1. This CDR3 is built from 13 residues. After removal of 6 bases from V and 4 bases from J, the junction contained 5 bases not matched to a gene. Here the CDR3 DNA reads TGTGCCAGCAGCGACAGGGGACGGTACGAGCAGTACTTC. Its translation: CASSDRGRYEQYF.

The chain uses TRBV20-1 and TRBJ2-7; D is perhaps TRBD1 or TRBD2 (5 bases each). V was shortened by 0 bases and J by 1 base, with 10 bases between the two germline ends. This CDR3 region has 14 residues. Germline-derived CDR1 and CDR2 are DFQATT and SNEGSKA (reference sequence). CDR3 region: CSARDPGRSYEQYF. In nucleotides, the CDR3 is TGCAGTGCTAGAGATCCGGGACGGTCCTACGAGCAGTACTTC.

This chain uses TRBV15 with TRBJ2-5, with D perhaps given as TRBD1 or TRBD2 (6 bases each). The CDR3 is made up of 14 amino acids. Trimming left V 4 bases short and J 4 bases short, with 13 bases between. Germline V gives CDR1 LNHNV, CDR2 YYDKDF (reference sequence). For the CDR3, the DNA is TGTGCCACCAGCATCGGTCGGGGGCGAGAGACCCAGTACTTC. Translated: CATSIGRGRETQYF.

V gene TRBV10-3 combines with J gene TRBJ2-3, with 8 bases identical to TRBD2. Germline V gene sequence: CDR1 ENHRY, CDR2 SYGVKD. The CDR3 covers 14 residues. Trimming removed 2 bases from V and 6 bases from J; junction bases left unmatched: 4. The CDR3 is CAISEETSEDTQYF. In DNA, the CDR3 is TGTGCCATCAGTGAGGAGACTAGCGAGGATACGCAGTATTTT.

In its sample, this clonotype was seen many times. The chain combines TRBV7-2 with TRBJ1-3, with 9 nucleotides matching TRBD1. V shed 5 bases and J 4 bases; nucleotides not matched to a gene: 3. This CDR3 is 14 amino acids long. Looked up from germline, CDR1 is SGHTA and CDR2 is FQGNSA. CDR3 amino acids: CASSRTGGGNTIYF. CDR3 nucleotide sequence: TGTGCCAGCAGCCGTACAGGGGGCGGAAACACCATATATTTT.

The rearrangement joins TRBV20-1 to TRBJ2-5; 7 nucleotides match TRBD2. This CDR3 is 13 amino acids long. Trimming took 6 bases from V and 1 from J; bases not matched to a gene: 5. CDR1 is DFQATT and CDR2 is SNEGSKA in the germline V gene (reference sequence). CDR3 bases: TGCAGTGCCCACCGGACTAGCCAAGAGACCCAGTACTTC. This translates into CSAHRTSQETQYF.

The chain combines TRBV7-9 with TRBJ2-7; D is unresolved. This CDR3 region has 14 residues. Germline V gene sequence: CDR1 SEHNR, CDR2 FQNEAQ (reference sequence). The V gene lost 5 bases and the J gene lost 3 bases, with 14 bases spanning the gap. As DNA, the CDR3 is TGTGCCAGCAGCAGTCCCTACGGAGACTACGAGCAGTACTTC. Translation gives CASSSPYGDYEQYF. The full variable domain, with the rest looked up from reference TRBV7-9 and TRBJ2-7, is DTGVSQNPRHKITKRGQNVTFRCDPISEHNRLYWYRQTLGQGPEFLTYFQNEAQLEKSRLLSDRFSAERPKGSFSTLEIQRTEQGDSAMYLCASSSPYGDYEQYFGPGTRLTVT.

This clonotype was seen many times. V and J are TRBV20-1 and TRBJ2-5, with D unresolved. The CDR3 length is 13 residues. Trimming removed 5 bases from V and 3 bases from J, with 13 bases in between. Germline CDR1 DFQATT, CDR2 SNEGSKA (reference sequence). The chain's CDR3 is CSALKRIEETQYF. CDR3 DNA: TGCAGTGCTCTAAAGCGTATCGAAGAGACCCAGTACTTC.

This clonotype came up many times. CDR3: CSANRGVEQYF. The DNA of the CDR3 is TGCAGCGCGAACAGGGGCGTCGAGCAGTACTTC. This rearrangement joins TRBV29-1 to TRBJ2-7, with 7 bases identical to TRBD1. Trimming took 7 bases from V and 6 from J; bases not matched to a gene: 6. CDR3 length equals 11 residues. Per germline, CDR1 SQVTM and CDR2 ANQGSEA.

This clonotype was counted only a few times. The chain has TRBV30 and TRBJ2-7; TRBD1 aligns across 8 bases. The CDR3 has 15 residues. From germline, CDR1 is GTSNPN and CDR2 SVGIG (reference sequence). Trimming at V came to 4 bases and at J to 2 bases, leaving 10 bases not matched to a gene. CDR3 bases: TGTGCCTGGAAAGGAACCGGGACAGGCCCCTACGAGCAGTACTTC. This gives the protein CAWKGTGTGPYEQYF.

At least ten counts were recorded for this clonotype. The chain is built from TRBV25-1 and TRBJ2-3; D uncertain. CDR1 MGHDK and CDR2 SYGVNS come from the germline V gene. Trimming took 5 bases from V and 6 from J, leaving 9 bases between them. CDR3 length equals 12 residues. The CDR3, as DNA: TGTGCCAGCAGTTTCGATCGGGATACGCAGTATTTT. Its translation is CASSFDRDTQYF.

This clonotype was detected a few times. This CDR3 is CASSRDRAFGELFF. In DNA form, the CDR3 reads TGTGCCAGCAGCCGGGACAGGGCGTTCGGGGAGCTGTTTTTT. The chain carries TRBV12-3 or TRBV12-4 and TRBJ2-2; 9 nucleotides match TRBD1. V gave up 6 bases and J gave up 7 bases; unmatched junction bases: 6. This CDR3 is built from 14 residues.

Many counts were recorded for this clonotype. The rearrangement links TRBV3-1 to TRBJ1-1; D might be TRBD1 (5 bases). Germline V gene data show CDR1 as LGHDT and CDR2 as YNNKEL (reference sequence). Deletions cut 1 base from V and 8 bases from J, with 8 bases between. The CDR3 has 12 amino acids. CDR3 bases: TGTGCCAGCAGCCAAGGGCGGGGGGAAGCTTTCTTT. Translated: CASSQGRGEAFF.

The genes are TRBV6-5 and TRBJ1-5; D remains unclear. CDR3 size: 17 residues. Germline V gene sequence: CDR1 MNHEY, CDR2 SVGAGI. Deletions cut 7 bases from V and 3 bases from J, with 22 bases between. This CDR3 reads CASIRPLLRVANQPQHF. The CDR3 coding sequence is TGTGCCAGCATTAGACCCCTACTACGGGTTGCCAATCAGCCCCAGCATTTT.

With regard to this clonotype: One end of the junction does not line up with germline, which may come from a read error. V is TRBV12-3 or TRBV12-4 and J is TRBJ2-7, with 7 nucleotides matching TRBD1. This CDR3 has 17 residues. This chain's CDR3 is CVSSLGSAGGRSYEQYF. The CDR3 bases are TGTGTCAGCAGTTTGGGGTCGGCAGGGGGACGGTCCTACGAGCAGTACTTC.

This clonotype was found a few times. The chain has TRBV5-1 and TRBJ2-2; 8 bases match TRBD2. Trimming removed 2 bases from V and 3 bases from J; junction bases left unmatched: 0. CDR1 is SGHRS and CDR2 is YFSETQ in the germline V gene. The CDR3 spans 14 residues. The CDR3 DNA sequence: TGCGCCAGCAGCTTACTAGCGGACACCGGGGAGCTGTTTTTT. Amino acids: CASSLLADTGELFF.

The V gene is TRBV10-3, the J gene TRBJ1-1; D not resolved. Per germline, CDR1 ENHRY and CDR2 SYGVKD. The CDR3 covers 15 residues. Trimming took off 0 bases at V and 3 bases at J, with 11 bases between the two ends. CDR3 sequence: CAISESGQAHTEAFF. The CDR3 region has the DNA TGTGCCATCAGTGAGTCTGGGCAGGCCCACACTGAAGCTTTCTTT.

This clonotype was seen repeatedly, ten times or more. The chain is built from TRBV9 and TRBJ2-7; TRBD2 agrees at 8 bases. The CDR3 sequence is 13 residues long. The ends lost 5 bases at V and 7 bases at J; junction bases unmatched: 8. CDR1 SGDLS and CDR2 YYNGEE come from the germline V gene. CDR3 protein: CASSSGARGEQYF. CDR3 in DNA: TGTGCCAGCAGTAGCGGGGCGCGAGGGGAGCAGTACTTC.

This clonotype showed up many times. The V and J genes are TRBV20-1 and TRBJ1-3; D ambiguous. Germline V gives CDR1 DFQATT, CDR2 SNEGSKA (reference sequence). Deletions cut 0 bases from V and 7 bases from J, with 4 bases between. CDR3 length: 11 amino acids. CDR3 sequence (DNA): TGCAGTGCTAGAGATGTGAACACCATATATTTT. This sequence encodes CSARDVNTIYF.

This clonotype was observed at least ten times. The chain links TRBV18 to TRBJ2-7; perhaps TRBD1 as D (6 bases). Germline V gene sequence: CDR1 KGHSH, CDR2 LQKENI. V dropped 1 base and J dropped 5 bases, with 15 bases sitting between them. CDR3 length: 15 amino acids. The CDR3 spells CASSPLQGTLHEQYF. DNA for the CDR3: TGTGCCAGCTCACCACTACAGGGTACCCTCCACGAGCAGTACTTC.

This clonotype showed up many times. V is TRBV5-8 and J is TRBJ1-2, with D hard to call. Germline values: CDR1 SGHTS, CDR2 YDEGEE. The length of the CDR3 is 15 residues. Trimming took off 4 bases at V and 8 bases at J, with 21 bases between the two ends. The CDR3 is CASSAYRAAREGYTF. As DNA, the CDR3 is TGTGCCAGCAGCGCCTACCGGGCCGCGAGGGAAGGCTACACCTTC. Based on the CDR3 plus reference TRBV5-8 and TRBJ1-2, the full variable domain is EAGVTQSPTHLIKTRGQQATLRCSPISGHTSVYWYQQALGLGLQFLLWYDEGEERNRGNFPPRFSGRQFPNYSSELNVNALELEDSALYLCASSAYRAAREGYTFGSGTRLTVV.

This clonotype was counted many times. J is TRBJ2-2 and V is TRBV20-1, with 8 bases fitting TRBD1. Germline CDR1 DFQATT, CDR2 SNEGSKA (reference sequence). This CDR3 has 13 amino acids. With 6 bases clipped from V and 6 bases from J, the junction kept 6 bases outside the gene matches. CDR3 nucleotides: TGCAGTGCCCCGGACAGGGCTCCCGGGGAGCTGTTTTTT. Protein: CSAPDRAPGELFF.